The rows below give T cell receptor beta chains drawn from one sample of a study of T cell responses to AZD1222 COVID-19 vaccine. The table came from immunoSEQ multiplex PCR; TCRdb's copy has only in-frame clones and leaves some out. Here the sample spans about 94,000 clones, nearly 90% being singletons. Source: peripheral blood, taken on day 0 of AZD1222 vaccination. The receptors stem from an adult in good health. Both conserved end residues are part of each CDR3. The D gene is left open where the match is weak. Expanded clones get a size class; other rows say once, few or many, or leave the size out.

V	D	size	J	DNA	CDR3
TRBV5-4	TRBD1	.	TRBJ1-3	TGTGCCAGCAGCCTTTTAGGGACAGGGACGGGAAACACCATATATTTT	CASSLLGTGTGNTIYF
TRBV5-1	TRBD1	once	TRBJ2-7	TGCGCCAGCAGCTACGGACAGGGGGCCTTCTCCTACGAGCAGTACTTC	CASSYGQGAFSYEQYF
TRBV4-1	.	.	TRBJ1-5	TGCGCCAGCAGCCAAGCGTCCGGGATCCTACAAACCCAGCATTTT	CASSQASGILQTQHF
TRBV27	.	.	TRBJ1-1	TGTGCCAGCAGTACCTCGACAGGTACTGAAGCTTTCTTT	CASSTSTGTEAFF
TRBV5-6	.	.	TRBJ2-1	TGTGCCAGCAGCAAAACTTACAATGAGCAGTTCTTC	CASSKTYNEQFF
TRBV7-9	TRBD1	.	TRBJ1-4	TGTGCCAGCAGCTTAGGGGACAGGGGGTCTAATGAAAAACTGTTTTTT	CASSLGDRGSNEKLFF
TRBV9	.	.	TRBJ2-3	TGTGCCAGCAGCATACGGGACTCTTCTAGCACAGATACGCAGTATTTT	CASSIRDSSSTDTQYF
TRBV4-1	TRBD1	.	TRBJ1-3	TGCGCCAGCAGCCCCGGACAGGGGGTTAACACCATATATTTT	CASSPGQGVNTIYF
TRBV7-9	.	once	TRBJ2-7	TGTGCCAGCAGCTTAGCGGGTCACTCCTACGAGCAGTACTTC	CASSLAGHSYEQYF
TRBV28	.	.	TRBJ2-3	TGTGCCAGCAGTTCCTCTATCACAGATACGCAGTATTTT	CASSSSITDTQYF
TRBV7-9	TRBD1	.	TRBJ1-2	TGTGCCAGCAGAGGACAGGTTGTGGATGGCTACACCTTC	CASRGQVVDGYTF
TRBV2	.	.	TRBJ1-4	TGTGCCAGCAGGACAGATTTGTCAAATGAAAAACTGTTTTTT	CASRTDLSNEKLFF
TRBV19	.	once	TRBJ1-5	TGTGCCAGTACCTCAATTGGGGGTCAGCCCCAGCATTTT	CASTSIGGQPQHF
TRBV3-1/TRBV3-2	.	.	TRBJ1-3	TGTGCCAGCACCCGCGGGGGGGATTCTGGAAACACCATATATTTT	CASTRGGDSGNTIYF
TRBV5-6	.	.	TRBJ2-1	TGTGCCAGCAGCTTGATTGGTCTTGGGGACGGCGATGAGCAGTTCTTC	CASSLIGLGDGDEQFF
TRBV4-2	.	once	TRBJ1-2	TGTGCCAGCAGCCAAGAAGGGGGAAGTGATGGCTACACCTTC	CASSQEGGSDGYTF
TRBV5-4	.	.	TRBJ2-1	TGTGCCAGCAGTTCCGGCGGGGTTTTGGGGAATGAGCAGTTCTTC	CASSSGGVLGNEQFF
TRBV30	.	.	TRBJ1-4	TGTGCCTGGATAAGTCATGAAAAACTGTTTTTT	CAWISHEKLFF
TRBV24-1	.	.	TRBJ1-5	TGTGCCACCAGTCAGGGGTGGCAGCCCCAGCATTTT	CATSQGWQPQHF
TRBV5-8	.	few	TRBJ2-3	TGTGCCAGCAGCCCGGACCCTAGCACAGATACGCAGTATTTT	CASSPDPSTDTQYF
TRBV7-3	.	.	TRBJ2-2	TGTGCCAGCAGCTTATTCGGCGGGGGCCGGGAGCTGTTTTTT	CASSLFGGGRELFF
TRBV19	.	.	TRBJ1-6	TGTGCCAGTAGTATAAGGGGCGCCTCCTCCTATAATTCACCCCTCCACTTT	CASSIRGASSYNSPLHF
TRBV9	.	.	TRBJ2-1	TGTGCCAGCAGCGAATCCAGGTATTCCTACAATGAGCAGTTCTTC	CASSESRYSYNEQFF
TRBV15	.	few	TRBJ2-7	TGTGCCACCAGCGAGGGTAGTCGGACCTACGAGCAGTACTTC	CATSEGSRTYEQYF
TRBV9	.	.	TRBJ1-1	TGTGCCAGCAGCGCCACCTTGGGGGTGAACACTGAAGCTTTCTTT	CASSATLGVNTEAFF
TRBV2	TRBD1	.	TRBJ2-7	TGTGCCAGTCGAAGACAGGGACCCTCCTACGAGCAGTACTTC	CASRRQGPSYEQYF
TRBV25-1	.	.	TRBJ2-5	TGTGCCAGCTCTTCTGGCTTAAGGGAGACCCAGTACTTC	CASSSGLRETQYF
TRBV6-2/TRBV6-3	TRBD1	.	TRBJ2-5	TGTGCCAGCAGTTACGTTACGACAGGGGCGATCCAAGAGACCCAGTACTTC	CASSYVTTGAIQETQYF
TRBV28	.	.	TRBJ1-5	TGTGCCAGCATAATTGGGGGGGATAGCAATCAGCCCCAGCATTTT	CASIIGGDSNQPQHF
TRBV7-8	.	once	TRBJ2-2	TGTGCCAGCAGTTATAGCGGGAACACCGGGGAGCTGTTTTTT	CASSYSGNTGELFF
TRBV14	.	.	TRBJ1-1	TGTGCCAGCAGCCAAGTAATAGGAACTGAAGCTTTCTTT	CASSQVIGTEAFF
TRBV4-1	TRBD1	.	TRBJ2-5	TGCGCCAGCAGCCTGCCCGACAGGGAAGGTGAGACCCAGTACTTC	CASSLPDREGETQYF
TRBV7-2	.	.	TRBJ1-1	TGTGCCAGCAGCGTGGGGACAAACGCCGGAGCTTTCTTT	CASSVGTNAGAFF
TRBV12-3/TRBV12-4	.	.	TRBJ1-6	TGTGCCAGCACTCCCTGGGGGTATTCACCCCTCCACTTT	CASTPWGYSPLHF
TRBV7-2	TRBD1	.	TRBJ1-2	TGTGCCAGCAGCCAGACAGGGGGGCTCTATGGCTACACCTTC	CASSQTGGLYGYTF
TRBV19	.	.	TRBJ1-5	TGTGCCAGTAGTATAGATCATCAGGGACATCAGCCCCAGCATTTT	CASSIDHQGHQPQHF
TRBV3-1/TRBV3-2	TRBD2	.	TRBJ2-1	TGTGCCAGCAGCGACCGGACTAGCGGCCTGAATGAGCAGTTCTTC	CASSDRTSGLNEQFF
TRBV7-3	.	.	TRBJ2-2	TGTGCCAGCAGCCCTAGCCTGAACACCGGGGAGCTGTTTTTT	CASSPSLNTGELFF
TRBV30	.	few	TRBJ1-5	TGTGCCTGGAGGAAGGGACGGAGTCCGAATCAGCCCCAGCATTTT	CAWRKGRSPNQPQHF
TRBV7-2	TRBD1	few	TRBJ1-2	TGTGCCAGCAGCTTAGCCCCGGGGCAGGGGGTCTATGGCTACACCTTC	CASSLAPGQGVYGYTF
TRBV3-1/TRBV3-2	TRBD1	.	TRBJ2-7	TGTGCCAGCAGCCTGGGACAGCCCTACGAGCAGTACTTC	CASSLGQPYEQYF
TRBV6-1	.	.	TRBJ2-5	TGTGCCAGCAGTGAATCGGGGGAGACCCAGTACTTC	CASSESGETQYF
TRBV27	.	.	TRBJ1-2	TGTGCCAGCAGTTCCCTTGGGGGTGACTATGGCTACACCTTC	CASSSLGGDYGYTF
TRBV18	TRBD1	few	TRBJ1-5	TGTGCCAGCTCACGACAGGGAGGGGAGCCCCAGCATTTT	CASSRQGGEPQHF
TRBV6-5	.	.	TRBJ2-3	TGTGCCACCAAGGGGAGGACAGATACGCAGTATTTT	CATKGRTDTQYF